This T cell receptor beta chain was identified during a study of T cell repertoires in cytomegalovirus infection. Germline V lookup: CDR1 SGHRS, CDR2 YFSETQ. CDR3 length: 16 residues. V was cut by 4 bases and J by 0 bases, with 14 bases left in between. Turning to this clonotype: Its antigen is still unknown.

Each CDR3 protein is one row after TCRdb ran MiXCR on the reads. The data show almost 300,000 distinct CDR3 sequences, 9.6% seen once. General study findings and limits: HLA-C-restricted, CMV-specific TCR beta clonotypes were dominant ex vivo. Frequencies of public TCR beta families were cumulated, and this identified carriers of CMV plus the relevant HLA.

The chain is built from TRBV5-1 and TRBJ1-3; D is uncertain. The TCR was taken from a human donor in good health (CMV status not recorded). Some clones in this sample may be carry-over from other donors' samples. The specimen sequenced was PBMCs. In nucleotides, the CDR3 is TGCGCCAGCAGCCCGGTGGGGTTCCTCTCTGGAAACACCATATATTTT. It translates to CASSPVGFLSGNTIYF.